The present entry profiles one T cell receptor (beta chain) with its context. Antigen unknown. This sample is drawn from a study of cytomegalovirus exposure and HLA in healthy donors. The study's findings and limits: Testing in vitro showed a few CMV-associated chains specific for CMV antigens. Researchers reported in a later analysis that common viral pathogens appeared linked to several top clusters.

The CDR3 runs 19 residues. In germline, CDR1 is LGHNA, CDR2 YNFKEQ. Trimming took 1 base from V and 8 from J; bases not matched to a gene: 18. Use of 60 Vbeta and 13 Jbeta primers characterized the PCR. Profiled with immunoSEQ multiplex PCR; TCRdb holds only in-frame clones, not every one. The table includes 90,000 to 150,000 clones, roughly 70% detected once. This rearrangement joins TRBV4-2 to TRBJ2-1; TRBD2 agrees at 9 bases. The receptor was isolated from a woman aged 35 to 49 in good health and CMV-seronegative. Material: PBMCs. CDR3 in amino acids: CASSQGLPFYSGSGDEQFF. The DNA of the CDR3 is TGTGCCAGCAGCCAAGGCCTCCCGTTCTATAGCGGGAGTGGGGATGAGCAGTTCTTC.